The 8 T cell receptor beta chains listed next were all sequenced from one sample in a study of response to subunit inactivated influenza vaccine. TCRdb redid the calling of the RT-PCR reads with MiXCR, one entry per CDR3 protein. Of 540,000 or so distinct CDR3 sequences in the sample, approximately 13% were seen once. The sequenced sample was PBMCs from blood, obtained 40 to 50 days after vaccination. These receptors were obtained from a man aged 45-65 years who received an inactivated influenza vaccine.

This chain uses TRBV7-9 with TRBJ2-7, with D unresolved. V was pared by 4 bases and J by 4 bases, with 8 bases between. There are 12 residues in the CDR3. Germline values: CDR1 SEHNR, CDR2 FQNEAQ (reference sequence). The chain's CDR3 is CASSSLRYEQYF. CDR3 sequence (DNA): TGTGCCAGCAGCTCACTCAGATACGAGCAGTACTTC.

The V gene is TRBV5-6, the J gene TRBJ2-1; 10 bases map to TRBD2. The CDR3 is made up of 16 amino acids. The germline V gene has CDR1 SGHDT and CDR2 YYEEEE. The V segment lost 4 bases and the J segment 3 bases; nucleotides outside the gene matches: 7. The CDR3 nucleotides are TGTGCCAGCAGCGGGAGCGGGAGGGCCCTCTACAATGAGCAGTTCTTC. Its translation: CASSGSGRALYNEQFF. Full variable domain (rest looked up from reference TRBV5-6 and TRBJ2-1): DAGVTQSPTHLIKTRGQQVTLRCSPKSGHDTVSWYQQALGQGPQFIFQYYEEEERQRGNFPDRFSGHQFPNYSSELNVNALLLGDSALYLCASSGSGRALYNEQFFGPGTRLTVL.

This clonotype was detected only a few times. The rearrangement uses TRBV12-3 or TRBV12-4 and TRBJ2-7; TRBD1 is a possible D gene (6 bases). Trimming removed 10 bases from V and 4 bases from J, with 20 bases in between. The CDR3 is made up of 14 amino acids. CDR3 loop: CAIRSSGTIYEQYF. The CDR3 nucleotides read TGTGCCATCCGTTCATCGGGGACAATTTACGAGCAGTACTTC.

The gene calls are TRBV7-2 and TRBJ1-1, with a possible D match to TRBD1 (5 bases). V dropped 3 bases and J dropped 6 bases, with 11 bases sitting between them. The CDR3 extends over 13 amino acids. Per germline, CDR1 SGHTA and CDR2 FQGNSA. The CDR3 bases are TGTGCCAGCAGCTTTTATAGGGGAGCTGAAGCTTTCTTT. Amino acids: CASSFYRGAEAFF. The complete variable domain, with remaining parts taken from reference TRBV7-2 and TRBJ1-1, reads GAGVSQSPSNKVTEKGKDVELRCDPISGHTALYWYRQSLGQGLEFLIYFQGNSAPDKSGLPSDRFSAERTGGSVSTLTIQRTQQEDSAVYLCASSFYRGAEAFFGQGTRLTVV.

The CDR3: CASSFGSEETQYF. As DNA, the CDR3 is TGTGCCAGCAGCTTCGGGAGTGAAGAGACCCAGTACTTC. The chain recombines TRBV7-2 with TRBJ2-5, with D perhaps TRBD2 (6 bases). Germline values: CDR1 SGHTA, CDR2 FQGNSA. This CDR3 is built from 13 residues. Trimming cost V 3 bases and J 3 bases, with 8 bases left between them.

This chain links TRBV27 with TRBJ2-1; 8 nucleotides align to TRBD2. Germline loops: CDR1 MNHEY, CDR2 SMNVEV (reference sequence). The CDR3 has 15 residues. V lost 6 bases, J lost 8 bases, and 12 bases stayed unmatched. CDR3 in DNA: TGTGCCAGCAGCACGGCGGGAGGTCGAGTTGATGAGCAGTTCTTC. It encodes CASSTAGGRVDEQFF.

This clonotype was detected ten times or more. This rearrangement joins TRBV6-5 to TRBJ2-7; D may be TRBD2 (6 bases). V was clipped by 0 bases and J by 1 base, with 10 bases between them. The CDR3 is 15 residues long. Germline-derived CDR1 and CDR2 are MNHEY and SVGAGI. DNA for the CDR3: TGTGCCAGCAGTTACTCGGGGGGACGGTCCTACGAGCAGTACTTC. The encoded protein is CASSYSGGRSYEQYF.

The chain is built from TRBV28 and TRBJ1-3; TRBD1 might be the D (6 bases). Between the trimmed V and J ends, which lost 6 bases and 3 bases, there was a span of 12 bases. CDR3 size: 14 residues. Germline values: CDR1 MDHEN, CDR2 SYDVKM. The chain's CDR3 is CASRQDSGGNTIYF. CDR3 sequence (DNA): TGTGCCAGCAGGCAGGACAGCGGTGGAAACACCATATATTTT.